One sample yielded the 10 T cell receptor beta chains listed below, sequenced in a study of blood T cell repertoires in COVID-19. Produced via immunoSEQ multiplex PCR; TCRdb's table is partial and in-frame only. The sample shows 160,000 or so clones, 90% of them seen only once. The sequenced sample consisted of peripheral blood. The receptors were gathered from a man in his 60s with active or convalescent COVID-19.

This CDR3 reads CASSTDRYGYTF. CDR3 nucleotides: TGCGCCAGCAGCACCGACAGATATGGCTACACCTTC. The J gene is TRBJ1-2, the V gene TRBV5-1; possible D gene TRBD1, 5 bases. The V and J ends lost 4 bases and 5 bases respectively, with 9 bases between them. CDR1 SGHRS and CDR2 YFSETQ come from the germline V gene. The CDR3 length is 12 residues.

This clone was observed once. The CDR3 DNA follows: TGTGCCAGCAGCACGCTGGACAGGGAAGACGCTGGCTACACCTTC. Translated: CASSTLDREDAGYTF. The chain employs TRBV11-2 and TRBJ1-2, with 8 bases that match TRBD1. Germline V gene sequence: CDR1 SGHAT, CDR2 FQNNGV. The CDR3 sequence is 15 residues long. Losses at the gene ends were 5 bases for V and 7 bases for J; bases not matched to a gene: 12.

The chain combines TRBV4-2 with TRBJ1-2, with D uncertain. CDR1 LGHNA and CDR2 YNFKEQ come from the germline V gene. V dropped 0 bases and J dropped 8 bases, with 16 bases sitting between them. The CDR3 spans 15 residues. The CDR3 DNA sequence: TGTGCCAGCAGCCAAGACCTCCGGGGTACTTTGGGCTACACCTTC. Protein product: CASSQDLRGTLGYTF.

This clone was counted ten times or more. Other nucleotide sequences from this sample produce the same CDR3. The J gene is TRBJ1-1, the V gene TRBV5-1; D is uncertain. The length of the CDR3 is 14 residues. Germline CDR1 reads SGHRS; CDR2 reads YFSETQ. Trimming took 0 bases from V and 2 from J, leaving 8 bases between them. The CDR3 coding sequence is TGCGCCAGCAGCTTGGGCGGGTTAAACACTGAAGCTTTCTTT. This translates into CASSLGGLNTEAFF.

The rearrangement uses TRBV10-2 and TRBJ1-2; 7 bases are shared with TRBD1. Germline CDR1 WSHSY, CDR2 SAAADI. V was pared by 7 bases and J by 8 bases, with 16 bases of the junction left unmatched. CDR3 length: 15 residues. CDR3 residues: CASTLDRIPISGYTF. The CDR3 bases are TGCGCCAGCACCCTGGACAGGATCCCTATCAGCGGCTACACCTTC.

The rearrangement links TRBV24-1 to TRBJ2-5; TRBD2 aligns across 9 bases. Germline CDR1 reads KGHDR; CDR2 reads SFDVKD. This CDR3 contains 18 residues. Trimming took 6 bases from V and 2 from J; bases not matched to a gene: 15. The CDR3 reads CATSLIGGGDVQQETQYF. As DNA, the CDR3 is TGTGCCACCAGTCTGATAGGCGGGGGGGACGTACAACAAGAGACCCAGTACTTC.

In this sample, this clone turned up once. This rearrangement joins TRBV6-4 to TRBJ2-1, with D possibly being TRBD2 (6 bases). The CDR3 is made up of 14 amino acids. Germline V gene sequence: CDR1 MRHNA, CDR2 SNTAGT. V shed 4 bases and J shed 7 bases, with 14 bases lying between them. CDR3: CASSASLATNEQFF. The CDR3 DNA sequence: TGTGCCAGCAGTGCCTCACTAGCAACTAATGAGCAGTTCTTC.

The chain carries TRBV6-1 and TRBJ1-1; 7 bases match TRBD1. Germline values: CDR1 MNHNS, CDR2 SASEGT. Trimming cost V 1 base and J 7 bases; bases outside gene matches: 12. This CDR3 has 16 residues. The CDR3 coding sequence is TGTGCCAGCAGTGAAGTGCCGGGACAGAGAGGCCGTGAAGCTTTCTTT. It is translated as CASSEVPGQRGREAFF.

V usage is TRBV11-2 and J usage is TRBJ2-7; 10 nucleotides agree with TRBD2. CDR1 and CDR2 from the germline V gene are SGHAT and FQNNGV. The CDR3 totals 15 residues. Trimming took 4 bases from V and 1 from J; bases not matched to a gene: 4. The CDR3 sequence: CASSSLAGESYEQYF. The CDR3 region has the DNA TGTGCCAGCAGCTCGCTAGCGGGAGAGTCCTACGAGCAGTACTTC.

The V and J genes are TRBV7-2 and TRBJ2-2; TRBD2 is a possible D gene (6 bases). This CDR3 region has 16 residues. Trimming took 1 base from V and 2 from J, leaving 11 bases between them. Germline CDR1 is SGHTA and CDR2 is FQGNSA. CDR3 sequence (DNA): TGTGCCAGCAGCTTAGTCGGGGGAATAAACACCGGGGAGCTGTTTTTT. Translation gives CASSLVGGINTGELFF.